This TCR beta chain comes out of a study of a mutant IDH1 vaccine in newly diagnosed glioma. Overall study: Earlier care involved radiotherapy, temozolomide, or both, and the majority received both.

Some clones are missing from TCRdb's copy, which holds only in-frame ones; the method was immunoSEQ multiplex PCR. Here the sample spans 99,000 or so clones, about 90% being singletons. Time point reported: baseline, week 1 (first vaccination visit). Treatment defined: pre-vaccination baseline after standard-of-care therapy. V lost 4 bases to trimming and J lost 0 bases, with 10 bases between them. Per the germline V gene, CDR1 is SGDLS and CDR2 is YYNGEE. This CDR3 has 14 residues. V and J are TRBV9 and TRBJ1-1; maybe TRBD1 (5 bases). This sample comprised PBMCs, obtained from a glioma patient treated with radiotherapy, temozolomide or both. The sequence was obtained from a woman aged 45-65 years with glioma. Written as DNA, the CDR3 is TGTGCCAGCAGCCCAGGGACGTTGAACACTGAAGCTTTCTTT. Its translation is CASSPGTLNTEAFF.